These 27 T cell receptor beta chains were all obtained from the same sample, sequenced in a study of Ad26.COV2.S vaccination and SARS-CoV-2 variants. Treatment: about 20 received Ad26.COV2.S at low or high dose, single or two shots; 5 received placebo; per-sample allocation not given. Day 63 after the first injection of vaccine or placebo was the sampling time. Sequenced by immunoSEQ multiplex PCR; TCRdb stores in-frame clones only, minus some. The sample lists 300,000 to 500,000 clones; less than 90% were seen once. Source: peripheral blood, taken in a trial of Ad26.COV2.S vaccine versus placebo. The origin of the receptors is a person between 18 and 59 years old who received the Ad26.COV2.S COVID-19 vaccine or a placebo.

The chain carries TRBV7-6 and TRBJ2-7; a weak D match, TRBD1 (5 bases). Looked up from germline, CDR1 is SGHVS and CDR2 is FNYEAQ. This CDR3 region has 14 residues. The V end lost 5 bases, the J end lost 6 bases, and 17 bases lay between the germline ends. DNA for the CDR3: TGTGCCAGCAGCCTTTGGGGCCGAACGGGCGAGCAGTACTTC. Protein: CASSLWGRTGEQYF.

CDR3 in amino acids: CAWSVDRGPEKLFF. The CDR3 nucleotides read TGTGCCTGGAGTGTGGACAGGGGGCCTGAAAAACTGTTTTTT. The V gene is TRBV30, the J gene TRBJ1-4, with 11 bases matching TRBD1. Germline V gene lookup returns CDR1 GTSNPN and CDR2 SVGIG (reference sequence). After removal of 0 bases from V and 7 bases from J, the junction contained 1 base not matched to a gene. The length of the CDR3 is 14 residues.

This clone was seen only a few times. The chain combines TRBV7-6 with TRBJ1-3, with 8 bases that match TRBD1. This CDR3 is 14 amino acids long. Germline V gene data show CDR1 as SGHVS and CDR2 as FNYEAQ. With 3 bases clipped from V and 4 bases from J, the junction kept 2 bases outside the gene matches. In DNA form, the CDR3 reads TGTGCCAGCAGCTTGACAGGGGTGGGAAACACCATATATTTT. It translates to CASSLTGVGNTIYF.

J is TRBJ1-5 and V is TRBV20-1; 9 nucleotides align to TRBD1. CDR3 length: 15 residues. Germline-derived CDR1 and CDR2 are DFQATT and SNEGSKA (reference sequence). V was clipped by 3 bases and J by 5 bases; unmatched bases: 8. The CDR3 region is CSASGDRGFHQPQHF. CDR3 coding DNA: TGCAGTGCTAGTGGAGACAGGGGGTTTCATCAGCCCCAGCATTTT.

V gene TRBV27 combines with J gene TRBJ2-2, with no clear D. V was clipped by 5 bases and J by 5 bases, with 6 bases between them. This CDR3 is built from 12 residues. Germline loops: CDR1 MNHEY, CDR2 SMNVEV (reference sequence). CDR3 sequence: CASSLTTGELFF. The CDR3 region has the DNA TGTGCCAGCAGTCTGACAACCGGGGAGCTGTTTTTT.

CDR3 sequence: CASSPKFIGTEHGYTF. The DNA for the CDR3 is TGTGCCAGCTCACCGAAGTTTATCGGGACGGAACATGGCTACACCTTC. The gene calls are TRBV18 and TRBJ1-2, with a possible D match to TRBD1 (5 bases). Germline CDR1 and CDR2: KGHSH and LQKENI. The CDR3 loop spans 16 amino acids. V lost 3 bases and J lost 6, with 20 bases in between.

The genes are TRBV13 and TRBJ1-6, with 7 bases identical to TRBD1. Germline V gene sequence: CDR1 PRHDT, CDR2 FYEKMQ (reference sequence). J lost 13 bases, V lost 2 bases, and 5 bases had no gene match. This CDR3 region has 13 residues. This CDR3 is CASSLRQTGPLHF. CDR3 nucleotides: TGTGCCAGCAGCTTACGGCAGACAGGGCCCCTCCACTTT. Combining the CDR3 with reference TRBV13 and TRBJ1-6 gives the whole variable domain AAGVIQSPRHLIKEKRETATLKCYPIPRHDTVYWYQQGPGQDPQFLISFYEKMQSDKGSIPDRFSAQQFSDYHSELNMSSLELGDSALYFCASSLRQTGPLHFGNGTRLTVT.

The chain is built from TRBV6-5 and TRBJ2-7, with no clear D. Germline values: CDR1 MNHEY, CDR2 SVGAGI. The CDR3 extends over 16 amino acids. V lost 4 bases to trimming and J lost 0 bases, with 16 bases between them. CDR3 sequence (DNA): TGTGCCAGCAGTTCCCTTAATCTGGCTGGCTCCTACGAGCAGTACTTC. Translation gives CASSSLNLAGSYEQYF.

This sequence joins TRBV19 and TRBJ2-6; tentatively, D is TRBD1 or TRBD2 (7 bases each). Germline CDR1 reads LNHDA; CDR2 reads SQIVND (reference sequence). This CDR3 spans 16 amino acids. The V and J ends lost 8 bases and 0 bases respectively, with 14 bases between them. In DNA form, the CDR3 reads TGTGCCAGTGGGGGGGACAGACACTCTGGGGCCAACGTCCTGACTTTC. Translating gives CASGGDRHSGANVLTF.

This chain connects TRBV7-2 to TRBJ2-1; TRBD2 matches 10 bases. CDR3 length: 15 amino acids. Losses at the gene ends were 5 bases for V and 9 bases for J; bases not matched to a gene: 10. Germline assignment: CDR1 SGHTA and CDR2 FQGNSA. The CDR3 nucleotides are TGTGCCAGCAGCACGAGCGGGGGGGCCGGGATTGAGCAGTTCTTC. This encodes CASSTSGGAGIEQFF.

In its sample, this clone was seen many times. This chain links TRBV6-5 with TRBJ2-5; 7 nucleotides align to TRBD2. V was clipped by 5 bases and J by 3 bases; unmatched bases: 9. This CDR3 has 15 amino acids. The germline gives CDR1 MNHEY, CDR2 SVGAGI. The CDR3 reads CASSLGGLGEETQYF. The CDR3 DNA reads as TGTGCCAGCAGTCTCGGCGGACTAGGAGAAGAGACCCAGTACTTC.

This rearrangement joins TRBV5-5 to TRBJ1-6, with 10 bases identical to TRBD1. Per the germline V gene, CDR1 is SGHKS and CDR2 is YYEKEE (reference sequence). The CDR3 contains 17 residues. Trimming removed 3 bases from V and 7 bases from J; junction bases left unmatched: 10. The CDR3 region is CASSWDRGRGRNSPLHF. CDR3 nucleotides: TGTGCCAGCAGCTGGGACAGGGGACGGGGAAGGAATTCACCCCTCCACTTT.

V and J are TRBV30 and TRBJ1-5; 10 bases agree with TRBD1. Germline trimming cut 3 bases from V and 5 bases from J; bases unmatched to any gene: 4. The germline V gene has CDR1 GTSNPN and CDR2 SVGIG (reference sequence). This CDR3 region has 14 residues. The CDR3: CAWSPGTGDQPQHF. The CDR3 nucleotides read TGTGCCTGGAGCCCGGGGACAGGGGATCAGCCCCAGCATTTT.

The chain is built from TRBV27 and TRBJ2-1; no reliable D call. CDR3 size: 13 residues. Germline V gives CDR1 MNHEY, CDR2 SMNVEV (reference sequence). V was shortened by 3 bases and J by 14 bases, with 17 bases between the two germline ends. CDR3 DNA: TGTGCCAGCAGTTTTGGCCAAGGAGACGCGGAGTTCTTC. This translates into CASSFGQGDAEFF.

This rearrangement joins TRBV7-9 to TRBJ2-3, with D tentatively TRBD2 (5 bases). V lost 5 bases to trimming and J lost 1 base, with 13 bases between them. This CDR3 is 15 amino acids long. The germline V gene encodes CDR1 SEHNR and CDR2 FQNEAQ (reference sequence). In DNA, the CDR3 is TGTGCCAGCAGCCCTGGACTCTATGGCACAGATACGCAGTATTTT. Protein: CASSPGLYGTDTQYF.

J is TRBJ1-2 and V is TRBV19; 7 bases fit TRBD1. J was trimmed by 3 bases and V by 1 base; bases with no gene match: 11. Looked up from germline, CDR1 is LNHDA and CDR2 is SQIVND (reference sequence). The length of the CDR3 is 17 residues. CDR3: CASSIGTGGRIDYGYTF. CDR3 DNA sequence: TGTGCCAGTAGTATAGGGACAGGCGGCAGGATAGACTATGGCTACACCTTC. The variable domain in full, with the rest retrieved from reference TRBV19 and TRBJ1-2, is DGGITQSPKYLFRKEGQNVTLSCEQNLNHDAMYWYRQDPGQGLRLIYYSQIVNDFQKGDIAEGYSVSREKKESFPLTVTSAQKNPTAFYLCASSIGTGGRIDYGYTFGSGTRLTVV.

The CDR3 loop is CATLWGLAGVTDTQYF. Here the CDR3 DNA reads TGTGCCACCCTTTGGGGACTAGCGGGGGTCACAGATACGCAGTATTTT. This chain connects TRBV24-1 to TRBJ2-3; 14 positions agree with TRBD2. The CDR3 totals 16 residues. The V gene's germline CDR1 is KGHDR and CDR2 SFDVKD. The ends lost 9 bases at V and 2 bases at J; junction bases unmatched: 6.

The chain couples TRBV5-1 to TRBJ2-5, with no clear D. Germline V gives CDR1 SGHRS, CDR2 YFSETQ. V gave up 0 bases and J gave up 1 base, with 10 bases separating them. This CDR3 has 15 amino acids. CDR3 loop: CASSLVDNGQETQYF. As DNA, the CDR3 is TGCGCCAGCAGCTTGGTAGACAACGGCCAAGAGACCCAGTACTTC.

DNA for the CDR3: TGTGCCAGTAGTGGACAGGGGGTGACTGAAGCTTTCTTT. Amino acids: CASSGQGVTEAFF. The chain employs TRBV19 and TRBJ1-1, with 10 positions matching TRBD1. The CDR3 sequence is 13 residues long. The V gene end was trimmed by 5 bases and the J gene end by 5 bases; junction bases not matched to a gene: 2. Germline values: CDR1 LNHDA, CDR2 SQIVND (reference sequence).

This chain joins TRBV2 and TRBJ2-7; 8 bases line up with TRBD1. The germline gives CDR1 SNHLY, CDR2 FYNNEI. CDR3 length: 14 amino acids. V gave up 7 bases and J gave up 6 bases; unmatched junction bases: 11. In nucleotides, the CDR3 is TGTGCCAGCAATAACAGGGGGGCGCAGGGCGAGCAGTACTTC. Translating gives CASNNRGAQGEQYF.

The rearrangement links TRBV6-6 to TRBJ2-2, with TRBD2 matching 8 bases. Germline CDR1 is MNHNY and CDR2 is SVGAGI (reference sequence). The CDR3 has 16 residues. With 6 bases clipped from V and 4 bases from J, the junction kept 10 bases outside the gene matches. CDR3 sequence: CASSYRRGGRTGELFF. DNA for the CDR3: TGTGCCAGCAGCTACCGACGGGGGGGCCGCACCGGGGAGCTGTTTTTT.

This chain uses TRBV5-1 with TRBJ1-1, with D tentatively TRBD1 (5 bases). Germline-derived CDR1 and CDR2 are SGHRS and YFSETQ. V dropped 0 bases and J dropped 5 bases, with 11 bases sitting between them. The CDR3 has 14 amino acids. The CDR3 spells CASSLVGDGTEAFF. The CDR3 DNA reads TGCGCCAGCAGCTTGGTAGGGGATGGGACTGAAGCTTTCTTT.

This clone was seen a handful of times. J is TRBJ2-5 and V is TRBV11-2; weak D call: TRBD2 (5 bases). Trimming left V 1 base short and J 5 bases short, with 11 bases between. The CDR3 totals 14 residues. Germline V gene sequence: CDR1 SGHAT, CDR2 FQNNGV. CDR3: CASSLGLASETQYF. The CDR3 DNA reads TGTGCCAGCAGCTTAGGGCTAGCCTCCGAGACCCAGTACTTC.

The chain combines TRBV5-5 with TRBJ2-7; 8 nucleotides match TRBD1. V shed 0 bases, J shed 4 bases, and the junction held 9 bases outside the gene matches. CDR1 and CDR2 (germline): SGHKS, YYEKEE (reference sequence). The length of the CDR3 is 16 residues. CDR3 DNA: TGTGCCAGCAGCTTGGGCCCAGGACAGGGTGGTTACGAGCAGTACTTC. Amino acids: CASSLGPGQGGYEQYF. Based on the CDR3 plus reference TRBV5-5 and TRBJ2-7, the full variable domain is DAGVTQSPTHLIKTRGQQVTLRCSPISGHKSVSWYQQVLGQGPQFIFQYYEKEERGRGNFPDRFSARQFPNYSSELNVNALLLGDSALYLCASSLGPGQGGYEQYFGPGTRLTVT.

The rearrangement links TRBV5-5 to TRBJ2-3, with D possibly matching TRBD2 (6 bases). CDR1 SGHKS and CDR2 YYEKEE come from the germline V gene (reference sequence). V lost 4 bases and J lost 3, with 12 bases in between. The CDR3 has 14 residues. CDR3 DNA: TGTGCCAGCAGCCCACCGGGGGAGACAGATACGCAGTATTTT. Protein sequence: CASSPPGETDTQYF.

The rearrangement links TRBV6-5 to TRBJ2-2; unclear D gene. Looked up from germline, CDR1 is MNHEY and CDR2 is SVGAGI. V was pared by 7 bases and J by 4 bases, with 16 bases between. The CDR3 is 15 residues long. For the CDR3, the DNA is TGTGCCAGCAATGGTGGCAAAACGGGCACCGGGGAGCTGTTTTTT. Residues: CASNGGKTGTGELFF.

This clone was observed once. The chain joins TRBV27 to TRBJ1-6; D ambiguous. CDR1 is MNHEY and CDR2 is SMNVEV in the germline V gene (reference sequence). Trimming took off 3 bases at V and 7 bases at J, with 10 bases between the two ends. CDR3 length: 14 residues. The CDR3 sequence: CASSFSPTNSPLHF. The CDR3 region has the DNA TGTGCCAGCAGTTTTTCCCCGACAAATTCACCCCTCCACTTT.